The source of this TCR beta chain is a study of cytomegalovirus exposure and HLA in healthy donors. This clone was detected only a few times. Its antigen is still unknown. The PCR ran on 60 Vbeta and 13 Jbeta primers. Assay used: immunoSEQ multiplex PCR; TCRdb lists only in-frame clones, some missing. The sample has some 130,000 clones; 70% to 85% are singletons. Findings and caveats of the study: In a later analysis, TCR beta V- and J-gene trimming was associated with a missense DCLRE1C variant.

Germline lookup yields CDR1 ENHRY and CDR2 SYGVKD. V was trimmed by 4 bases and J by 7 bases, leaving 17 bases between them. The CDR3 runs to 15 residues. Sequenced input: PBMCs. This chain links TRBV10-3 with TRBJ1-5; D perhaps matches TRBD1 (6 bases). The receptor's source is a boy between 2 and 10 years old in good health and CMV-seronegative. The CDR3 here is CAISGTTGLGQPQHF. In nucleotides, the CDR3 is TGTGCCATCAGTGGCACAACAGGGTTGGGACAGCCCCAGCATTTT.